Sequencing of this T cell receptor beta chain was carried out in a study of spatial heterogeneity in lung cancer. Study in general: In the raw reads, each unique TCR and UMI combination was present more than ten times on average.

This sample's time point: sample taken at primary tumor resection. TCRdb re-called the 5' RACE reads through MiXCR, storing one row per CDR3 protein. The table has some 15,000 distinct CDR3 sequences, 4.7% seen once. Overall study findings and caveats: Counts that tracked tumor mutation counts were those of expanded intratumoral alpha and beta TCRs.

The table lists this clonotype with many counts. Its antigen is unidentified. This beta chain is an off-target read within a library intended for alpha chains, so its frequency means little. The CDR3 loop spans 13 amino acids. Germline CDR1 is KGHSH and CDR2 is LQKENI. V was pared by 3 bases and J by 7 bases, with 5 bases of the junction left unmatched. J is TRBJ1-1 and V is TRBV18; 7 bases match TRBD1. The clonotype comes from a female donor with early-stage non-small cell lung cancer. The sequenced sample was lung tumor tissue, obtained at surgery. CDR3 region: CASSPNRDSEAFF. The CDR3 region has the DNA TGTGCCAGCTCACCGAACCGGGACAGTGAAGCTTTCTTT. Together with reference TRBV18 and TRBJ1-1, the CDR3 gives the full variable domain: NAGVMQNPRHLVRRRGQEARLRCSPMKGHSHVYWYRQLPEEGLKFMVYLQKENIIDESGMPKERFSAEFPKEGPSILRIQQVVRGDSAAYFCASSPNRDSEAFFGQGTRLTVV.